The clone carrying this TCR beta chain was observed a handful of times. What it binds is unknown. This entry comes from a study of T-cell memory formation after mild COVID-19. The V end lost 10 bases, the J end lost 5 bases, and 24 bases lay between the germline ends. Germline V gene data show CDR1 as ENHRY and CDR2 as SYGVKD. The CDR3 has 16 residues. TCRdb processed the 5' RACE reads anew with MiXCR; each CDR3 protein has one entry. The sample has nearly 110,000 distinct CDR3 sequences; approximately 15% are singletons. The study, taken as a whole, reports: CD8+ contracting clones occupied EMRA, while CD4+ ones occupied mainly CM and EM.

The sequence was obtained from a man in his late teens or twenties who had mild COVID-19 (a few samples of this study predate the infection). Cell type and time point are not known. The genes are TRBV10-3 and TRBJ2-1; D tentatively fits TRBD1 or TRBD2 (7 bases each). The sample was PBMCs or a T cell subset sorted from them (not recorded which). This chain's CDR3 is CATRGGASGPHNEQFF. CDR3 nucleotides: TGTGCCACCAGGGGGGGGGCGAGCGGGCCCCACAATGAGCAGTTCTTC.